One and the same sample provided the 11 T cell receptor beta chains below, sequenced in a study of shared clonotypes between healthy human individuals (dated by TCRdb to the early 2020s). The protocol used for the library was the immunoSEQ multiplex PCR assay. TCRdb holds this immuneACCESS table with in-frame rearrangements only. Some clones are missing; in checked studies, unresolved V genes explain under half, and the rest has no known cause. The sample table contains 300,000 to 400,000 clones; only one count was recorded for about 74% of them. Of the sample, about 9.3% falls within the top ten clones. Sample: memory CD4+ T cells sorted from blood. The sample's cell subset or site label is to be understood as: CD45RA-negative fraction. These receptors all come from a man aged 25-45 years in good health.

CDR3 sequence reads: CASSAPRTGNNEQFF. In DNA, the CDR3 is TGTGCCAGCAGCGCACCCCGGACGGGAAACAATGAGCAGTTCTTC. The rearrangement joins TRBV6-6 to TRBJ2-1; weak D call: TRBD2 (5 bases). V gave up 6 bases and J gave up 5 bases, with 17 bases separating them. The CDR3 sequence is 15 residues long. Germline assignment: CDR1 MNHNY and CDR2 SVGAGI (reference sequence).

This sequence joins TRBV11-3 and TRBJ2-3; D is perhaps TRBD1 (5 bases). This CDR3 has 16 residues. V was shortened by 1 base and J by 2 bases, with 13 bases between the two germline ends. Germline V CDR1 and CDR2: SGHNT, YENEEA. For the CDR3, the DNA is TGTGCCAGCAGCTTAGGGGCCGACAGCTACACAGATACGCAGTATTTT. This codes for CASSLGADSYTDTQYF.

As concerns this clone: This CDR3 is also generated by other DNA sequences in the sample. The chain couples TRBV6-6 to TRBJ2-7; weak D call: TRBD2 (6 bases). Per the germline V gene, CDR1 is MNHNY and CDR2 is SVGAGI (reference sequence). V was clipped by 6 bases and J by 1 base, with 13 bases between them. The CDR3 is made up of 14 amino acids. As DNA, the CDR3 is TGTGCCAGCAGGGACCTGGGGGGATCCTACGAGCAGTACTTC. This translates into CASRDLGGSYEQYF.

The rearrangement links TRBV11-2 to TRBJ2-7, with 7 bases that match TRBD1. CDR1 is SGHAT, CDR2 FQNNGV, per germline. This CDR3 region has 15 residues. The junction had 8 bases not matched to a gene; V was cut back by 4 bases and J by 2 bases. The CDR3, as DNA: TGTGCCAGCAGCTCAATACAGGGGAGCCCCTACGAGCAGTACTTC. Protein: CASSSIQGSPYEQYF.

Worth noting for this clone: This may be a read error: a much more frequent sequence differs by one nucleotide. The chain has TRBV7-9 and TRBJ1-5; 9 nucleotides agree with TRBD1. V shed 6 bases, J shed 2 bases, and the junction held 2 bases outside the gene matches. CDR1 and CDR2 (germline): SEHNR, FQNEAQ (reference sequence). The CDR3 spans 14 residues. The CDR3 reads CASSRTGGNQPQHF. DNA of the CDR3: TGTGCCAGCAGTCGGACAGGGGGCAATCAGCCCCAGCATTTT.

This clone has just one count. The chain carries TRBV10-3 and TRBJ2-3, with 8 bases fitting TRBD2. CDR1 and CDR2 (germline): ENHRY, SYGVKD. The CDR3 has 15 amino acids. The J segment lost 4 bases and the V segment lost 8 bases, leaving 11 bases of the junction unmatched. The DNA of the CDR3 is TGTGCCATCGGCAGCTCGCTAGCGGGCCCAGATACGCAGTATTTT. Residues: CAIGSSLAGPDTQYF.

This clone was counted many times. This chain connects TRBV5-1 to TRBJ2-7, with D unclear. This CDR3 is 14 amino acids long. V was clipped by 5 bases and J by 1 base, with 13 bases between them. Germline values: CDR1 SGHRS, CDR2 YFSETQ. The CDR3 reads CASSSPTPSYEQYF. The CDR3 DNA sequence: TGCGCCAGCAGTTCCCCGACACCTTCCTACGAGCAGTACTTC. Full variable domain (outside the CDR3, taken from reference TRBV5-1 and TRBJ2-7): KAGVTQTPRYLIKTRGQQVTLSCSPISGHRSVSWYQQTPGQGLQFLFEYFSETQRNKGNFPGRFSGRQFSNSRSEMNVSTLELGDSALYLCASSSPTPSYEQYFGPGTRLTVT.

This clone was counted a single time. The chain joins TRBV27 to TRBJ2-7; D possibly corresponds to TRBD2 (5 bases). The V and J ends lost 6 bases and 4 bases respectively, with 28 bases between them. Germline V gene data show CDR1 as MNHEY and CDR2 as SMNVEV (reference sequence). There are 18 residues in the CDR3. The CDR3 loop reads CASRHKLPGIASTYEQYF. In nucleotides, the CDR3 is TGTGCCAGCAGGCACAAACTGCCGGGGATAGCCTCAACTTACGAGCAGTACTTC.

CDR3 sequence (DNA): TGTGCCAGCAGGAACTTGGGACAGGGTCAGCCCCAGCATTTT. Protein: CASRNLGQGQPQHF. This chain joins TRBV6-1 and TRBJ1-5; 9 bases are shared with TRBD1. Germline V lookup: CDR1 MNHNS, CDR2 SASEGT. V lost 6 bases and J lost 6; bases outside the gene matches: 6. CDR3 length: 14 residues.

This sequence joins TRBV5-1 and TRBJ2-2, with D perhaps TRBD2 (6 bases). Germline CDR1 and CDR2: SGHRS and YFSETQ. This CDR3 comprises 15 residues. V was trimmed by 3 bases and J by 6 bases, leaving 15 bases between them. The CDR3 DNA reads as TGCGCCAGCAGCTGGCGGCGGGACCCCCCCGGGGAGCTGTTTTTT. It is translated as CASSWRRDPPGELFF.

The rearrangement uses TRBV19 and TRBJ1-2, with TRBD1 identical over 8 bases. The CDR3 contains 13 residues. The ends lost 5 bases at V and 5 bases at J; junction bases unmatched: 4. The germline CDR1 and CDR2 sequences are LNHDA and SQIVND (reference sequence). Here the CDR3 reads CASSRGTGYGYTF. Written as DNA, the CDR3 is TGTGCCAGTAGTCGGGGGACAGGATATGGCTACACCTTC.